The clone carrying this T cell receptor beta chain qualifies as medium-sized (0.01 to 0.1%). TCRdb re-analysed the 5' RACE reads in MiXCR, keeping a single row per CDR3 protein. The profile covers about 22,000 distinct CDR3 sequences, with roughly 6.2% appearing a single time and less than 50% taken by the ten largest. CDR1 and CDR2 (germline): DFQATT, SNEGSKA (reference sequence). Germline trimming cut 0 bases from V and 8 bases from J; bases unmatched to any gene: 10. The CDR3 runs 15 residues. The data belong to a study of neurological immune-mediated disorders. Sequencing input: CD8+ T cells from blood. V usage is TRBV20-1 and J usage is TRBJ2-1; TRBD2 aligns across 7 bases. This receptor was obtained from a man between 18 and 35 years old in good health. This CDR3 is CSARDLTGGIDEQFF. The CDR3 coding sequence is TGCAGTGCTAGAGACCTCACGGGGGGTATCGATGAGCAGTTCTTC.